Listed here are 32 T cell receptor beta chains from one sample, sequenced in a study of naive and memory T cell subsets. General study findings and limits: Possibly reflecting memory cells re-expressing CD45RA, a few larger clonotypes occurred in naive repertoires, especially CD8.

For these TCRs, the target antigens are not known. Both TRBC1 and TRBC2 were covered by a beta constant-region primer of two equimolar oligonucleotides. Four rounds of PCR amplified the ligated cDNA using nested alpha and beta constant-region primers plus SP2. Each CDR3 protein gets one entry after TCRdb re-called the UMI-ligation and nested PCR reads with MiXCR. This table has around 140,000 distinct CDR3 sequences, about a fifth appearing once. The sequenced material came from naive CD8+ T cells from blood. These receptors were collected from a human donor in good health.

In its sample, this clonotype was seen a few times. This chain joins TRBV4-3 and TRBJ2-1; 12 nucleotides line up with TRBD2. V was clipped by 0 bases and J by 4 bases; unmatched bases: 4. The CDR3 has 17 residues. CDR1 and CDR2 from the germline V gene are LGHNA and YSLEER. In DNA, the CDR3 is TGCGCCAGCAGCCAAGATAGGGGGACTAGCGGGTACAATGAGCAGTTCTTC. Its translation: CASSQDRGTSGYNEQFF.

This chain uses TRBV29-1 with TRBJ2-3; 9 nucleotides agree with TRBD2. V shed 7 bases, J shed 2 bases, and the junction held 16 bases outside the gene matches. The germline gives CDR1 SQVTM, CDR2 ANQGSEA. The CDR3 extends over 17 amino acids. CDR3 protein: CSAIGIAGELYTDTQYF. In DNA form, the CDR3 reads TGCAGCGCAATAGGGATAGCGGGAGAGCTTTACACAGATACGCAGTATTTT.

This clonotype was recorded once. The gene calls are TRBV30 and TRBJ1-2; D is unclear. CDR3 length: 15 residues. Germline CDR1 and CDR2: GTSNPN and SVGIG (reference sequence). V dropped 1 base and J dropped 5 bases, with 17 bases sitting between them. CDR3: CAWSDWSPSRYGYTF. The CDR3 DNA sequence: TGTGCCTGGAGTGACTGGTCACCTTCCCGTTATGGCTACACCTTC.

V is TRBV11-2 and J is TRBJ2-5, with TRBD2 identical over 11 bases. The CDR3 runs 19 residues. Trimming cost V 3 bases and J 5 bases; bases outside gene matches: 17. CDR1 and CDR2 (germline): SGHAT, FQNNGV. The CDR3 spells CASSLVSGASLAGDETQYF. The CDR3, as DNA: TGTGCCAGCAGCTTGGTTTCGGGGGCCTCACTAGCGGGAGACGAGACCCAGTACTTC.

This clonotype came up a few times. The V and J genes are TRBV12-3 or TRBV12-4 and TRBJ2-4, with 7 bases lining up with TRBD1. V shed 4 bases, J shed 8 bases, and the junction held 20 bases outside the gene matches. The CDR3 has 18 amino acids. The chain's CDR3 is CASSSPTAHDRDIDIQYF. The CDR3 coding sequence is TGTGCCAGCAGTTCACCCACTGCACATGACAGGGATATTGACATTCAGTACTTC.

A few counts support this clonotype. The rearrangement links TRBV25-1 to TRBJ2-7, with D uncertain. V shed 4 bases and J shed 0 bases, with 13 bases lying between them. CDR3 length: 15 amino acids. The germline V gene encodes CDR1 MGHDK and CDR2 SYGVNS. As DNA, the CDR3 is TGTGCCAGCAGTGCTTTGACAAGCCTCTCCTACGAGCAGTACTTC. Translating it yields CASSALTSLSYEQYF.

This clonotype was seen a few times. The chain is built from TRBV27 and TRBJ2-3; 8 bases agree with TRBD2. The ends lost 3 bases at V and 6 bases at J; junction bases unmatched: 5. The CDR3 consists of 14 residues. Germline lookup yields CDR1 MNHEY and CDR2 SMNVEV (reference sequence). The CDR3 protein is CASSFLSGGDTQYF. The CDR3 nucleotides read TGTGCCAGCAGTTTCCTTTCGGGAGGGGATACGCAGTATTTT.

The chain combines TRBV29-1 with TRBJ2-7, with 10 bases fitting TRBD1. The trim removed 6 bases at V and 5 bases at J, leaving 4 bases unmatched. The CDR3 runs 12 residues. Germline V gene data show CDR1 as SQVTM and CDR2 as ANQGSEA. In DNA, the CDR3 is TGCAGCGTGACGGGACAGGGGAACGAGCAGTACTTC. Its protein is CSVTGQGNEQYF.

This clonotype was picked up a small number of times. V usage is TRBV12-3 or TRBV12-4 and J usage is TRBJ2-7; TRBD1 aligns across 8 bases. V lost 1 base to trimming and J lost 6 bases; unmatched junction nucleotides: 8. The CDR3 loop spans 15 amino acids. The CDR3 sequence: CASSLGTGILVEQYF. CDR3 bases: TGTGCCAGCAGTTTAGGGACAGGGATTTTGGTCGAGCAGTACTTC.

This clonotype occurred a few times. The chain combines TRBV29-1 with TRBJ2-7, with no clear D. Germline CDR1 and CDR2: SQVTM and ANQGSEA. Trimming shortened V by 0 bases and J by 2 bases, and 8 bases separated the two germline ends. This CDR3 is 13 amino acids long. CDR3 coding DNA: TGCAGCGTTGAAGATCTAGGGACCTACGAGCAGTACTTC. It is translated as CSVEDLGTYEQYF.

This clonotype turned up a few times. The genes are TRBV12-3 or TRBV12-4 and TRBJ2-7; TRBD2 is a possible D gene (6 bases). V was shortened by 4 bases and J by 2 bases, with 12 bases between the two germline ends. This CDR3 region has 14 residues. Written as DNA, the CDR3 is TGTGCCAGCAGTTCGGCGGGGTGGACCTACGAGCAGTACTTC. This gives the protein CASSSAGWTYEQYF.

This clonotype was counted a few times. The CDR3 sequence is CSVDGVRQGYPGYTF. Here the CDR3 DNA reads TGCAGCGTTGATGGGGTTCGGCAGGGGTACCCTGGCTACACCTTC. This rearrangement joins TRBV29-1 to TRBJ1-2, with D maybe TRBD1 (6 bases). From germline, CDR1 is SQVTM and CDR2 ANQGSEA. With 3 bases removed from V and 7 bases from J, the gap between germline ends came to 21 bases. The CDR3 has 15 amino acids.

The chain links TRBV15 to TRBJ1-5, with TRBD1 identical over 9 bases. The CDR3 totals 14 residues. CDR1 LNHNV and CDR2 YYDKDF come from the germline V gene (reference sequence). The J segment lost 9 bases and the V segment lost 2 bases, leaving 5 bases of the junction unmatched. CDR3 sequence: CATSRLTGGGPQHF. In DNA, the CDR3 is TGTGCCACCAGCAGATTGACAGGGGGTGGGCCCCAGCATTTT.

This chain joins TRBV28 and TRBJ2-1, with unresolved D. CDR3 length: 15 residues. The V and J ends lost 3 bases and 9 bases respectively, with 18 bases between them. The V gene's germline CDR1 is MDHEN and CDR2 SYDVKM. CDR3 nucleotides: TGTGCCAGCAGTTTCGATCCGGAAACTCGCAGTGAGCAGTTCTTC. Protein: CASSFDPETRSEQFF.

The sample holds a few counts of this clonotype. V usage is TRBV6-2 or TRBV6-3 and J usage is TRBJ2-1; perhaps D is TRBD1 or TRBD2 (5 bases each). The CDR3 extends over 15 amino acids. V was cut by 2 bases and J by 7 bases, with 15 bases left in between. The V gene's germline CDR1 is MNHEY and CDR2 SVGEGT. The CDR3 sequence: CASSYGGPDINEQFF. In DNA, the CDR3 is TGTGCCAGCAGTTACGGGGGTCCAGATATTAATGAGCAGTTCTTC.

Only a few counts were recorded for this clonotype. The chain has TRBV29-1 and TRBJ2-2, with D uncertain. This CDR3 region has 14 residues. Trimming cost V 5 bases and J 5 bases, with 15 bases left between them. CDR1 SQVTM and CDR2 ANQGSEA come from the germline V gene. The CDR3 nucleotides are TGCAGCGTTTATGGAGAGATGGGAACCGGGGAGCTGTTTTTT. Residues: CSVYGEMGTGELFF.

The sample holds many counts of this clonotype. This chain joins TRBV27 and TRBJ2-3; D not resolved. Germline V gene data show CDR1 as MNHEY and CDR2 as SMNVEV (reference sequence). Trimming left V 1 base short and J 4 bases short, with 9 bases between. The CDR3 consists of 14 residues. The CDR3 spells CASSLWDGSDTQYF. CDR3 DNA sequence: TGTGCCAGCAGTTTATGGGATGGTTCAGATACGCAGTATTTT.

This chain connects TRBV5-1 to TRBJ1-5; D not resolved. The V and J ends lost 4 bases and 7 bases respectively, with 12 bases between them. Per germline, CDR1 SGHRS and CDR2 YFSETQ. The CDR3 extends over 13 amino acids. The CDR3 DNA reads TGCGCCAGCAGCATTCGACCCTCGCAGCCCCAGCATTTT. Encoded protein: CASSIRPSQPQHF.

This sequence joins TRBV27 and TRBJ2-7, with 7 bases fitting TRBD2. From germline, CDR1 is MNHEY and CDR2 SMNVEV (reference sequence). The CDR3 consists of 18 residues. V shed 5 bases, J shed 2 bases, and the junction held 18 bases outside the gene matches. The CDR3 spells CASSVLSGTTKFPYEQYF. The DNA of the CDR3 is TGTGCCAGCAGTGTGCTCTCCGGGACTACTAAGTTTCCCTACGAGCAGTACTTC.

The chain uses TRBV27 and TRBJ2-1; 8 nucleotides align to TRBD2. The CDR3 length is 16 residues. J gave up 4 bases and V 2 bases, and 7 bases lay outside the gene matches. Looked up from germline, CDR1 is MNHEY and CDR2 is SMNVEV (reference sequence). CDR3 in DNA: TGTGCCAGCAGTTTAAGGGCGGGAGGCCTGTACAATGAGCAGTTCTTC. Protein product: CASSLRAGGLYNEQFF.

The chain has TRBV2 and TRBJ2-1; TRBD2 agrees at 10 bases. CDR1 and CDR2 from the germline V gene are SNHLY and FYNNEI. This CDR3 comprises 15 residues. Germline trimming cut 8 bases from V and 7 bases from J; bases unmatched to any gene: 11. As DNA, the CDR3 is TGTGCCAGCGACGGTTCTAGCGGGAGTATAAATGAGCAGTTCTTC. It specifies CASDGSSGSINEQFF.

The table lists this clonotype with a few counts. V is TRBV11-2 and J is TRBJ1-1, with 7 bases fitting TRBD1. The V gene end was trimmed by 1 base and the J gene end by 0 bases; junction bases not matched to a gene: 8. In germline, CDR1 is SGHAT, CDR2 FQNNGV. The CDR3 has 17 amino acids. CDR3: CASSLGTGWGLNTEAFF. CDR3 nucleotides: TGTGCCAGCAGCTTAGGGACAGGTTGGGGTTTGAACACTGAAGCTTTCTTT.

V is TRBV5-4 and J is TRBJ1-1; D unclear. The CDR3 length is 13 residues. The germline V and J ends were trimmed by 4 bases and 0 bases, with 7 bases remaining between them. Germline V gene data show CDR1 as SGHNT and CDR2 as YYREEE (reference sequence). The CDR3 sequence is CASSPQLNTEAFF. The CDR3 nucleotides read TGTGCCAGCAGCCCCCAGTTGAACACTGAAGCTTTCTTT.

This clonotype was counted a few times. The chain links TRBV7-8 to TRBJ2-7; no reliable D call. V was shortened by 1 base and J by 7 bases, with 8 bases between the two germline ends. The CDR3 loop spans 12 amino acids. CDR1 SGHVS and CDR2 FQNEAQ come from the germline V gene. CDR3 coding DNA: TGTGCCAGCAGCTTAGAGGGCCGGGAGCAGTACTTC. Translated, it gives CASSLEGREQYF.

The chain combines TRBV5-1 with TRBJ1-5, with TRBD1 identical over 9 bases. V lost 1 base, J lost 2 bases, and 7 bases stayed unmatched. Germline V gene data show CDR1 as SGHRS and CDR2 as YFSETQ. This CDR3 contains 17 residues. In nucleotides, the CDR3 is TGCGCCAGCAGCTTGACGGGGACAGGGAACGGCAATCAGCCCCAGCATTTT. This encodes CASSLTGTGNGNQPQHF.

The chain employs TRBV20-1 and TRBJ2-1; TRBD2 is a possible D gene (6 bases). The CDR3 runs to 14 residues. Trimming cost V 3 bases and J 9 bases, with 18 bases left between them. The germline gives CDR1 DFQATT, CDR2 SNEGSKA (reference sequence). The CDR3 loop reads CSASHRDLGSEQFF. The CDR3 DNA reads TGCAGTGCTAGTCACCGGGACCTCGGGAGTGAGCAGTTCTTC.

The CDR3 here is CASSIGTGYNEQFF. The DNA for the CDR3 is TGCGCCAGCAGCATCGGGACAGGGTACAATGAGCAGTTCTTC. This chain joins TRBV5-1 and TRBJ2-1; 9 positions match TRBD1. The V gene's germline CDR1 is SGHRS and CDR2 YFSETQ. This CDR3 region has 14 residues. With V trimmed by 4 bases and J by 4 bases, 3 bases remained unmatched.

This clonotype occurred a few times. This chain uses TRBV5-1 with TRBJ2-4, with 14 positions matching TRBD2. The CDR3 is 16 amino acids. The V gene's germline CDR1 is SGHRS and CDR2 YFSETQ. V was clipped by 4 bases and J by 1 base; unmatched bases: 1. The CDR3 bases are TGCGCCAGCAGCGGGACTAGCGGGAGTGCCAAAAACATTCAGTACTTC. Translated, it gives CASSGTSGSAKNIQYF.

This CDR3 reads CASSPGLAVMWFF. CDR3 bases: TGTGCCAGCAGTCCGGGACTAGCGGTTATGTGGTTCTTC. The V and J genes are TRBV28 and TRBJ2-1; TRBD2 matches 11 bases. The CDR3 totals 13 residues. Germline V gene sequence: CDR1 MDHEN, CDR2 SYDVKM. Trimming at V came to 5 bases and at J to 15 bases, leaving 9 bases not matched to a gene.

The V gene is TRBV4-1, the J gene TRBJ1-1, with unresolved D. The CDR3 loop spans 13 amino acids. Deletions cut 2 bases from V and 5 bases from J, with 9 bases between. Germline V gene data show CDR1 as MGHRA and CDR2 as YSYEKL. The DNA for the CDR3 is TGCGCCAGCAGCCAAACGCCGGCGACTGAAGCTTTCTTT. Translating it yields CASSQTPATEAFF.

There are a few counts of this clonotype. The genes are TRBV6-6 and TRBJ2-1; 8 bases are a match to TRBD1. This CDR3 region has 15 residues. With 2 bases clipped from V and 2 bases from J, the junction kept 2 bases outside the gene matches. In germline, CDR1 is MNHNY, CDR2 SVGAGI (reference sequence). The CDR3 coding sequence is TGTGCCAGCAGTTACCCAGGGGGCGCCTACAATGAGCAGTTCTTC. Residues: CASSYPGGAYNEQFF.

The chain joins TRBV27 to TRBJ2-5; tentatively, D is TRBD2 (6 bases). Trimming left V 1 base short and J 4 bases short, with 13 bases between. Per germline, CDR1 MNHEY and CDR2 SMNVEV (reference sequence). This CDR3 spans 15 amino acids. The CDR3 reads CASSLYQGGGETQYF. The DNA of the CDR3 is TGTGCCAGCAGTTTATACCAGGGAGGAGGAGAGACCCAGTACTTC.